This T cell receptor (beta chain) emerged from a study of neurological immune-mediated disorders. MiXCR, run by TCRdb on the 5' RACE reads, gives a single entry per CDR3 protein. This sample yields approximately 74,000 distinct CDR3 sequences, of which roughly 9% are seen a single time; less than 2% belongs to the top ten. This clonotype was picked up many times. The TCR was taken from a man aged 45 to 65 in good health. The sample consisted of PBMCs.

CDR3: CSARDLLASGRLNEQFF. In DNA form, the CDR3 reads TGCAGTGCTAGAGATCTCTTGGCCAGCGGGAGGTTGAATGAGCAGTTCTTC. This sequence joins TRBV20-1 and TRBJ2-1; 9 nucleotides match TRBD2. J was trimmed by 7 bases and V by 0 bases; bases with no gene match: 13. There are 17 residues in the CDR3. Germline CDR1 reads DFQATT; CDR2 reads SNEGSKA (reference sequence).